Listed here is a single TCR beta chain. The CDR3 has 12 residues. Trimming removed 8 bases from V and 6 bases from J, with 13 bases in between. Germline lookup yields CDR1 MNHEY and CDR2 SMNVEV (reference sequence). These data are taken from a study of T cell changes during pregnancy in multiple sclerosis. Profiling relied on immunoSEQ multiplex PCR, and the TCRdb table lists in-frame clones only, not all of them. The table includes about 12,000 clones, about 91% detected once. Sample: CD8+ T cells from peripheral blood mononuclear cells, taken in the second trimester of pregnancy. J is TRBJ1-1 and V is TRBV27; D is unresolved. The receptor's source is a female donor in good health, enrolled as a control in a pregnancy study. The CDR3 is CASSGLGAEAFF. The CDR3 DNA reads as TGTGCCAGCTCGGGGTTGGGAGCTGAAGCTTTCTTT.